This TCR beta chain was captured by sequencing in a study of T cells in Graves' hyperthyroidism and ophthalmopathy. CDR3 length: 15 amino acids. V shed 4 bases, J shed 7 bases, and the junction held 6 bases outside the gene matches. The germline V gene has CDR1 SGDLS and CDR2 YYNGEE. Authors of the study amplified TCR beta CDR3 regions from RNA transcripts. In the first-round RT-PCR of the TCR CDR3, the HTBI primer set was used. TCRdb processed the multiplex PCR reads anew with MiXCR; each CDR3 protein has one entry. The profile shows hundreds of thousands of distinct CDR3 sequences, roughly 14% of them singletons. This clonotype was found once. A much more abundant neighbour one base away suggests this may be a read error. The authors took PBMCs from roughly 10 ml fresh peripheral blood.

The chain joins TRBV9 to TRBJ2-7; 15 bases line up with TRBD2. The sequenced sample consisted of blood. The origin of this receptor is a man in his late teens or twenties with Graves' ophthalmopathy. The DNA of the CDR3 is TGTGCCAGCAGCATCGGACTAGCGGGAGGGCATGAGCAGTACTTC. It translates to CASSIGLAGGHEQYF.